These T cell receptor beta chains were read from a single sample in a study of T cell repertoires in cytomegalovirus infection. TCRdb passed the reads through MiXCR, listing each CDR3 protein once. The table includes just over 150,000 distinct CDR3 sequences, around 20% detected once. The source material was PBMCs. These receptors all stem from a human donor in good health (CMV status not recorded). Some clones in this sample may be carry-over from other donors' samples. Each CDR3 is given with its conserved first and last residue. The D gene is left open where the match is weak. Clone size is not always given. Where it is, it says once, few, many or a class for expanded clones.

D gene	clone size	V gene	J gene	CDR3 DNA	CDR3 protein
TRBD1	-	TRBV28	TRBJ1-5	TGTGCCAGCATGGACAGGGGGCATCAGCCCCAGCATTTT	CASMDRGHQPQHF
TRBD2	few	TRBV5-1	TRBJ2-1	TGCGCCAGCAGCTATCGAGCGGGGGCTAACAATGAGCAGTTCTTC	CASSYRAGANNEQFF
-	-	TRBV27	TRBJ1-1	TGTGCCAGCAGGATAGACCTCAGAAACACTGAAGCTTTCTTT	CASRIDLRNTEAFF
-	many	TRBV12-3/TRBV12-4	TRBJ1-1	TGTGCCAGCAGTTTTGTGAACACTGAAGCTTTCTTT	CASSFVNTEAFF
-	-	TRBV7-9	TRBJ1-5	TGTGCCAGCAGCTTGGATCTACAGCCCCAGCATTTT	CASSLDLQPQHF
-	few	TRBV6-1	TRBJ2-7	TGTGCCAGCATGTCTTTTACAGGGAAATGGTACGAGCAGTACTTC	CASMSFTGKWYEQYF
-	few	TRBV2	TRBJ1-1	TGTGCCAGCAGACGGGACTTGGCGAACACTGAAGCTTTCTTT	CASRRDLANTEAFF
-	many	TRBV7-2	TRBJ1-2	TGTGCCAGCAGCTTAGAGGGTACGGGACAACGATTTGGCTACACCTTC	CASSLEGTGQRFGYTF
TRBD1	many	TRBV20-1	TRBJ1-2	TGCAGTGCTCCGGGACAGGGGGCAGGTGGCTACACCTTC	CSAPGQGAGGYTF
TRBD2	many	TRBV7-2	TRBJ2-7	TGTGCCAGCAGCCACGGAGGCGGGAGTGGATCCTACGAGCAGTACTTC	CASSHGGGSGSYEQYF
TRBD2	few	TRBV6-5	TRBJ2-1	TGTGCCAGCAGTTACTCGAGGGCGGGGGACCTACCTGGTGAGCAGTTCTTC	CASSYSRAGDLPGEQFF
TRBD2	-	TRBV7-6	TRBJ2-1	TGTGCCAGCAGCTTAGCGGTCGCTTCTAGCGGGCGGGGGTCCGGATACAATGAGCAGTTCTTC	CASSLAVASSGRGSGYNEQFF
TRBD2	many	TRBV7-6	TRBJ2-3	TGTGCCAGCAGCCAACTGGGACTACCATCCACAGATACGCAGTATTTT	CASSQLGLPSTDTQYF
-	many	TRBV7-2	TRBJ1-2	TGTGCCAGCAGCTTAGCGTCGCAGGACTATGGCTACACCTTC	CASSLASQDYGYTF
TRBD1	many	TRBV7-2	TRBJ2-1	TGTGCCAGCAGCATGGACAGGGGTTCCTACAATGAGCAGTTCTTC	CASSMDRGSYNEQFF
-	-	TRBV28	TRBJ1-6	TGTGCCAGTGGAAGCTCCTATAATTCACCCCTCCACTTT	CASGSSYNSPLHF
-	many	TRBV7-2	TRBJ2-1	TGTGCCAGCAGCTTAGCTCAGGGGCCCAATGAGCAGTTCTTC	CASSLAQGPNEQFF
-	few	TRBV25-1	TRBJ1-1	TGTGCCAGCACCGAAAAAGGGAAGAACACTGAAGCTTTCTTT	CASTEKGKNTEAFF
-	medium-sized	TRBV28	TRBJ2-3	TGTGCCAGCAACCGGGGGGCCCGGGAGGAAGATACGCAGTATTTT	CASNRGAREEDTQYF
TRBD1	few	TRBV7-9	TRBJ1-2	TGTGCCAGCAGCTTATCCCCGACAGGGACGGCAGGCTACACCTTC	CASSLSPTGTAGYTF
-	-	TRBV6-5	TRBJ1-1	TGTGCCAGCAGAAGTACATTATCCCCTGAAGCTTTCTTT	CASRSTLSPEAFF
-	-	TRBV28	TRBJ1-2	TGTGCCAGCAGTGGGGCGGGGGTCCTCTACACCTTC	CASSGAGVLYTF
TRBD2	many	TRBV7-2	TRBJ2-3	TGTGCCAGCAGCCCGGGGGGTAGCACAGATACGCAGTATTTT	CASSPGGSTDTQYF
TRBD2	medium-sized	TRBV7-2	TRBJ2-3	TGTGCCAGCAGCTTAGCGTTGGGCGGTGCGGGAGGCGGGAGCACAGATACGCAGTATTTT	CASSLALGGAGGGSTDTQYF
TRBD2	-	TRBV7-3	TRBJ2-3	TGTGCCAGCAGCCGAACCGGACTAGCGGGCCTCACAGATACGCAGTATTTT	CASSRTGLAGLTDTQYF
TRBD2	-	TRBV16	TRBJ2-1	TGTGCCAGCAGCCACCTCGGGGGGGCTCCTAATGAGCAGTTCTTC	CASSHLGGAPNEQFF
-	few	TRBV12-3/TRBV12-4	TRBJ1-3	TGTGCCAGCAGTTTCTTCGGAAACACCATATATTTT	CASSFFGNTIYF
-	-	TRBV7-6	TRBJ2-2	TGTGCCAGCAGCTCGGACGGATCTACCGGGGAGCTGTTTTTT	CASSSDGSTGELFF
TRBD2	many	TRBV7-2	TRBJ2-1	TGTGCCAGCAGCTCGGGACTAGCGGGGGTCAATGAGCAGTTCTTC	CASSSGLAGVNEQFF
-	-	TRBV6-2/TRBV6-3	TRBJ1-2	TGTGCCAGCAGTACAAGGGGCGCGAGGGGCTATGGCTACACCTTC	CASSTRGARGYGYTF
TRBD1	many	TRBV12-3/TRBV12-4	TRBJ1-2	TGTGCCAGCTCCCTACAGGGGGCCTCTGGCTACACCTTC	CASSLQGASGYTF
-	-	TRBV4-1	TRBJ2-7	TGCGCCAGCAGCCAAGCGGGAGTGGGCTCGCAGTACTTC	CASSQAGVGSQYF
-	-	TRBV20-1	TRBJ2-5	TGCAGTGCTAGAGGAGGAGGCCAAGAGACCCAGTACTTC	CSARGGGQETQYF
-	few	TRBV27	TRBJ2-7	TGTGCCAGCAGTTCGGTCCCCCGCTCCTACGAGCAGTACTTC	CASSSVPRSYEQYF
-	few	TRBV5-1	TRBJ1-4	TGCGCCAGCAGCTTGGCCGAACAGGGAAATGAAAAACTGTTTTTT	CASSLAEQGNEKLFF
-	-	TRBV5-3	TRBJ1-3	TGTGCCAGCAGCTCCAAGGGGACGGCTGGAAACACCATATATTTT	CASSSKGTAGNTIYF
TRBD1	few	TRBV2	TRBJ1-5	TGTGCCAGCAGGGACAGGGAGGGCAATCAGCCCCAGCATTTT	CASRDREGNQPQHF
-	few	TRBV7-3	TRBJ2-2	TGTGCCAGCAGCTTGGGAATTGGAGGGGAGCTGTTTTTT	CASSLGIGGELFF
-	many	TRBV7-2	TRBJ2-4	TGTGCCAGCAGCTTAGAAGCGGGCAGAGCCAAAAACATTCAGTACTTC	CASSLEAGRAKNIQYF
-	many	TRBV7-2	TRBJ1-5	TGTGCCAGCAGCCCAGTCGGTGGGGGCAATCAGCCCCAGCATTTT	CASSPVGGGNQPQHF
TRBD1	few	TRBV29-1	TRBJ1-1	TGCAGCGCCAAACAGGGGAGGACTGAAGCTTTCTTT	CSAKQGRTEAFF
-	few	TRBV7-9	TRBJ1-1	TGTGCCAGCAGCTCCGGCCAGGGTGTCAGTGGGGAGGGCACTGAAGCTTTCTTT	CASSSGQGVSGEGTEAFF
TRBD2	few	TRBV3-1	TRBJ2-4	TGTGCCAGCAGCCAAGGACTAGCGCTCGGAGTGGAAAACATTCAGTACTTC	CASSQGLALGVENIQYF
TRBD1	-	TRBV6-5	TRBJ1-1	TGTGCCAGCAGTCGGGACAGGGGACACACTGAAGCTTTCTTT	CASSRDRGHTEAFF
TRBD2	few	TRBV30	TRBJ2-7	TGTGCCTCCCAGCGGGAGGGCCAAGTTGAGCAGTACTTC	CASQREGQVEQYF
TRBD1	-	TRBV19	TRBJ1-5	TGTGCCAGTAGTATAGGGGACAGGGGGAATCAGCCCCAGCATTTT	CASSIGDRGNQPQHF